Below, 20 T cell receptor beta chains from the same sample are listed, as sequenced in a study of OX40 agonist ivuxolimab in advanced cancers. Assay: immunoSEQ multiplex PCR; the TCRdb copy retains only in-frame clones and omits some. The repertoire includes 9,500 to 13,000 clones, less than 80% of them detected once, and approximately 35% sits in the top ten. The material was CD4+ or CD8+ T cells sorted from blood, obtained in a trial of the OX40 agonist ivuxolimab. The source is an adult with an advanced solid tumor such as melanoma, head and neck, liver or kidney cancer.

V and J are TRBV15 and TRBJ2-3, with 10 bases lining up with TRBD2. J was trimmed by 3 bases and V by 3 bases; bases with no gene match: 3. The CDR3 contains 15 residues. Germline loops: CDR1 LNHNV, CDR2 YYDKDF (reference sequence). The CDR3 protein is CATSSGAGGTDTQYF. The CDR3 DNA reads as TGTGCCACCAGCAGCGGAGCGGGAGGGACAGATACGCAGTATTTT.

The CDR3 loop reads CASSVDGRISGNTIYF. The CDR3 DNA reads as TGTGCCAGCAGCGTAGACGGGCGGATCTCTGGAAACACCATATATTTT. This chain joins TRBV9 and TRBJ1-3; D gene ambiguous. This CDR3 has 16 amino acids. Germline loops: CDR1 SGDLS, CDR2 YYNGEE. V was cut by 0 bases and J by 0 bases, with 10 bases left in between.

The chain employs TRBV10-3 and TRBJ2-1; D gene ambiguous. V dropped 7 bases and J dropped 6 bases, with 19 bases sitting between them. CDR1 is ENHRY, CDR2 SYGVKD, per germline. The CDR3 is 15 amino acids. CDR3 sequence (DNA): TGTGCCATCATTTCGGACCCGACCGGCGGCAATGAGCAGTTCTTC. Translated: CAIISDPTGGNEQFF.

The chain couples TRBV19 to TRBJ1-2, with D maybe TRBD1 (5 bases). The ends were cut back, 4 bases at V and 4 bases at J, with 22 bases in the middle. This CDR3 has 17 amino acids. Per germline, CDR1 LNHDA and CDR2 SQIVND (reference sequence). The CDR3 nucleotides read TGTGCCAGTAGTAACGACAGTCTCTGGTACAGGTTCTATGGCTACACCTTC. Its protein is CASSNDSLWYRFYGYTF.

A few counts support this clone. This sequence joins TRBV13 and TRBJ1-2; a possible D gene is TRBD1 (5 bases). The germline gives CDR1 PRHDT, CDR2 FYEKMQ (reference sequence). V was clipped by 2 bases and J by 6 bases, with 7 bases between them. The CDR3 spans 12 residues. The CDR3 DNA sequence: TGTGCCAGCAGCTTACAGGGTCATGGCTACACCTTC. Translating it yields CASSLQGHGYTF.

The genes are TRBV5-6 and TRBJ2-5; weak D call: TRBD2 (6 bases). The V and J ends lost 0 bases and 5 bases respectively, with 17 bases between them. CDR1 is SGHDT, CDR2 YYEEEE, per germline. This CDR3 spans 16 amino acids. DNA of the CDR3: TGTGCCAGCAGCTTGGCCCCGGGACTGCCTGGGGAGACCCAGTACTTC. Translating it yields CASSLAPGLPGETQYF.

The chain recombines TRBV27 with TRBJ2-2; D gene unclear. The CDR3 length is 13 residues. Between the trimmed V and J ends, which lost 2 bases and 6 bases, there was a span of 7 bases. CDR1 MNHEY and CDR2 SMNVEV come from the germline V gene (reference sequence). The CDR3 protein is CASSLALPGELFF. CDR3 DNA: TGTGCCAGCAGTTTAGCCCTGCCCGGGGAGCTGTTTTTT.

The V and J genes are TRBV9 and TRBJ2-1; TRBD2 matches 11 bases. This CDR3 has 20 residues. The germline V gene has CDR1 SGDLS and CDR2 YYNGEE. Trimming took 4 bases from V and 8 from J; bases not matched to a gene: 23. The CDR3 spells CASSPPPRASGRFGFDEQFF. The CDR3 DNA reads TGTGCCAGCAGCCCTCCACCGAGGGCTAGCGGGAGGTTTGGGTTTGATGAGCAGTTCTTC.

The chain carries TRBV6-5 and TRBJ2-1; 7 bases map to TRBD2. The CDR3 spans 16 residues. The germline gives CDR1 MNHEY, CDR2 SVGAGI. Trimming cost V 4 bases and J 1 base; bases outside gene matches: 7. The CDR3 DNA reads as TGTGCCAGCAGTTTCGGACTAGACGAGTCCTACAATGAGCAGTTCTTC. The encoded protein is CASSFGLDESYNEQFF.

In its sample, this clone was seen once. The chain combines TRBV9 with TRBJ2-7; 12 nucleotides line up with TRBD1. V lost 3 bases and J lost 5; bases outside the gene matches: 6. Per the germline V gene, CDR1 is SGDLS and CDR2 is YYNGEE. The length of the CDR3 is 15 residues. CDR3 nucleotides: TGTGCCAGCAGCGCCTCCGGGACAGGGGGCAACGAGCAGTACTTC. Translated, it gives CASSASGTGGNEQYF.

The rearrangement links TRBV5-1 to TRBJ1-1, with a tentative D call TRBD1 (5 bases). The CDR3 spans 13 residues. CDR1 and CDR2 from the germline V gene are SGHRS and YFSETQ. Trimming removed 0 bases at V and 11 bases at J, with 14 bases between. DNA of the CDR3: TGCGCCAGCAGCTTGGCCGGGGGTTCGGGTGCTTTCTTT. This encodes CASSLAGGSGAFF.

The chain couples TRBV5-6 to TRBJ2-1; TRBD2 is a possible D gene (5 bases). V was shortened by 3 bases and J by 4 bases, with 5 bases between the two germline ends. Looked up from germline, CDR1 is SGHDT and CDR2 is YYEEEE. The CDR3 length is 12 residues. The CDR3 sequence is CASSWTYNEQFF. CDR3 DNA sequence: TGTGCCAGCAGCTGGACTTACAATGAGCAGTTCTTC.

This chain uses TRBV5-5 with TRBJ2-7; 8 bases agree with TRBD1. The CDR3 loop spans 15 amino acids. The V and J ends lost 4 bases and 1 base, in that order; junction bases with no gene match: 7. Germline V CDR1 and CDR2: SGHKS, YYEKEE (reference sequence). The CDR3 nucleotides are TGTGCCAGCAGCATCGGACAGGGAATTTCCTACGAGCAGTACTTC. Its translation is CASSIGQGISYEQYF.

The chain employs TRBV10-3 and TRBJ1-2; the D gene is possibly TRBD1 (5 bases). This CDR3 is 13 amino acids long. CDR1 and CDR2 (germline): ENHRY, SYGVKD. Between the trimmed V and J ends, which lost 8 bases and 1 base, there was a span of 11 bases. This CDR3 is CAIYTGVNYGYTF. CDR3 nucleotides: TGTGCCATCTATACGGGGGTTAACTATGGCTACACCTTC.

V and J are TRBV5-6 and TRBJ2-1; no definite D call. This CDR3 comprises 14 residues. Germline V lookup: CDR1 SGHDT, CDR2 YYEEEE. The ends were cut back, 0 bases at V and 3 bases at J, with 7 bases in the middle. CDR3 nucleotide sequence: TGTGCCAGCAGCTTGGTTAACAACTACAATGAGCAGTTCTTC. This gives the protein CASSLVNNYNEQFF.

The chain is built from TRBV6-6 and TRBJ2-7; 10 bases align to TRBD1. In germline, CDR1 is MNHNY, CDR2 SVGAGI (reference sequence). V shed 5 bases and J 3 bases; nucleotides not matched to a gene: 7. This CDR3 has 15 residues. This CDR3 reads CASSKGTGANYEQYF. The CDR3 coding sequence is TGTGCCAGCAGTAAAGGGACAGGGGCAAACTACGAGCAGTACTTC.

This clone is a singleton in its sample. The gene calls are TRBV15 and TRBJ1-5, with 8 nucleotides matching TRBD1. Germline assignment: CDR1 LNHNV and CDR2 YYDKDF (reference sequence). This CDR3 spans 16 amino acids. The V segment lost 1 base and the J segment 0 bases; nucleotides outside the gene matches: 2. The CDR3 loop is CATSRGTGNSNQPQHF. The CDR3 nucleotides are TGTGCCACCAGCAGAGGGACAGGGAATAGCAATCAGCCCCAGCATTTT.

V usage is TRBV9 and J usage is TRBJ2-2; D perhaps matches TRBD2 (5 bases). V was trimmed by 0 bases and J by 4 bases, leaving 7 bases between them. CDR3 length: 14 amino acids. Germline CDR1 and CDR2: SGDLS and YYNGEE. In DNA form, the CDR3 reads TGTGCCAGCAGCGTAGGAGGAGGCACCGGGGAGCTGTTTTTT. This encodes CASSVGGGTGELFF. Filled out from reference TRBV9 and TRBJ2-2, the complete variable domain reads DSGVTQTPKHLITATGQRVTLRCSPRSGDLSVYWYQQSLDQGLQFLIQYYNGEERAKGNILERFSAQQFPDLHSELNLSSLELGDSALYFCASSVGGGTGELFFGEGSRLTVL.

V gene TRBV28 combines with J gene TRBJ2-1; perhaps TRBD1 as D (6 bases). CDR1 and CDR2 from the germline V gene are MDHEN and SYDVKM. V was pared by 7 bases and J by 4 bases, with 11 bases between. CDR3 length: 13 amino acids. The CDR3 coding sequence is TGTGCCAGCACCAGGGGAGTATACAATGAGCAGTTCTTC. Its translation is CASTRGVYNEQFF. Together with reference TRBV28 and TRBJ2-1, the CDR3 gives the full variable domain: DVKVTQSSRYLVKRTGEKVFLECVQDMDHENMFWYRQDPGLGLRLIYFSYDVKMKEKGDIPEGYSVSREKKERFSLILESASTNQTSMYLCASTRGVYNEQFFGPGTRLTVL.

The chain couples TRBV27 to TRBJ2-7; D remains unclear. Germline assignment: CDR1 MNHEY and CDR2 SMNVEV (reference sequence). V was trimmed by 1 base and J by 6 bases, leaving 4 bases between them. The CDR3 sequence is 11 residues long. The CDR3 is CASSLLGEQYF. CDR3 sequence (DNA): TGTGCCAGCAGTTTATTAGGCGAGCAGTACTTC.